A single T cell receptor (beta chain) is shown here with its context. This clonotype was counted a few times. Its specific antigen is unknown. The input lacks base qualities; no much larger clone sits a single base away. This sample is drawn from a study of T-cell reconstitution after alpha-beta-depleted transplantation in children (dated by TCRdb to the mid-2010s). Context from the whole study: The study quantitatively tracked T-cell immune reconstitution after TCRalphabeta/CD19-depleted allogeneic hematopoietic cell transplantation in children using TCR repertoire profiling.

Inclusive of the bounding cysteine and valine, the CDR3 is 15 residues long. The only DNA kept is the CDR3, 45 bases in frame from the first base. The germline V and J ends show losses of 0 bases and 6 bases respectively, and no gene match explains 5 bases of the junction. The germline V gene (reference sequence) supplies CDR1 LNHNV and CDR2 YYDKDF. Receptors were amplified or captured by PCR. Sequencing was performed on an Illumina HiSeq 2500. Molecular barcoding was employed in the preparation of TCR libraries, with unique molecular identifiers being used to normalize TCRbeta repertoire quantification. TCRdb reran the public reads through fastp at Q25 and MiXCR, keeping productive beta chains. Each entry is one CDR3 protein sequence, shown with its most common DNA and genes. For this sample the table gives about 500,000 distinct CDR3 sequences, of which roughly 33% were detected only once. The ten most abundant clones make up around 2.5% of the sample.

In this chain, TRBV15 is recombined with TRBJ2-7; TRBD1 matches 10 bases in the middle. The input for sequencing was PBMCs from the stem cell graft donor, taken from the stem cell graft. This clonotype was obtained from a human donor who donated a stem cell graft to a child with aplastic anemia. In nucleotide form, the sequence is TGTGCCACCAGCAGAGATCCCCGGGACAGGGGCGAGCAGTACGTC. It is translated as CATSRDPRDRGEQYV.